The 26 T cell receptor beta chains given below trace back to one sample, sequenced in a study of early T cells in non-severe SARS-CoV-2 infection. TCRdb called the 5' RACE reads again in MiXCR, with one record for every CDR3 protein. Here the sample spans some 66,000 distinct CDR3 sequences, roughly 10% being singletons. The sequenced sample consisted of whole blood. Source of these receptors: an adult who was a healthcare worker with PCR-confirmed SARS-CoV-2 infection or an uninfected control (not recorded which).

This clonotype was picked up many times. This rearrangement joins TRBV20-1 to TRBJ1-6, with TRBD1 matching over 8 bases. This CDR3 has 13 residues. The germline CDR1 and CDR2 sequences are DFQATT and SNEGSKA (reference sequence). J was trimmed by 9 bases and V by 5 bases; bases with no gene match: 6. The CDR3 here is CSAPGQGGSPLHF. The CDR3 DNA is TGCAGTGCTCCCGGACAGGGTGGTTCACCCCTCCACTTT.

This clonotype has only a few counts. The rearrangement joins TRBV7-9 to TRBJ2-3, with D maybe TRBD2 (5 bases). CDR3 size: 15 residues. The V end lost 1 base, the J end lost 0 bases, and 8 bases lay between the germline ends. Germline values: CDR1 SEHNR, CDR2 FQNEAQ (reference sequence). Written as DNA, the CDR3 is TGTGCCAGCAGCTTAGGACTATATAGCACAGATACGCAGTATTTT. Protein product: CASSLGLYSTDTQYF.

This clonotype occurred many times. A read error may account for a junction end that differs from germline. The gene calls are TRBV6-5 and TRBJ2-7, with 11 bases identical to TRBD2. The CDR3 contains 16 residues. Germline CDR1 reads MNHEY; CDR2 reads SVGAGI. CDR3 nucleotides: TGTGCCAGCAGTTCCGACGGGACTAGCGGCTCCCACGAGCAGTACTTC. Amino acid sequence: CASSSDGTSGSHEQYF.

This clonotype was picked up a small number of times. V usage is TRBV18 and J usage is TRBJ1-6; TRBD1 aligns across 7 bases. The V segment lost 5 bases and the J segment 6 bases; nucleotides outside the gene matches: 10. This CDR3 spans 16 amino acids. CDR1 is KGHSH, CDR2 LQKENI, per germline. CDR3 nucleotide sequence: TGTGCCAGCTCAGGGACAGAACCGGGGCTTAATTCACCCCTCCACTTT. It is translated as CASSGTEPGLNSPLHF. The complete variable domain, with remaining parts taken from reference TRBV18 and TRBJ1-6, reads NAGVMQNPRHLVRRRGQEARLRCSPMKGHSHVYWYRQLPEEGLKFMVYLQKENIIDESGMPKERFSAEFPKEGPSILRIQQVVRGDSAAYFCASSGTEPGLNSPLHFGNGTRLTVT.

This clonotype occurred many times. The chain has TRBV30 and TRBJ2-3, with 8 bases lining up with TRBD2. V shed 6 bases, J shed 2 bases, and the junction held 16 bases outside the gene matches. The germline V gene encodes CDR1 GTSNPN and CDR2 SVGIG (reference sequence). The CDR3 is 17 residues long. The CDR3 spells CACRGSKSGRATDTQYF. In nucleotides, the CDR3 is TGTGCCTGCCGGGGGAGCAAAAGCGGGAGAGCCACAGATACGCAGTATTTT.

This clonotype was seen many times. The chain carries TRBV20-1 and TRBJ1-1, with TRBD1 matching over 11 bases. The CDR3 is 15 amino acids. With V trimmed by 5 bases and J by 10 bases, 15 bases remained unmatched. The germline V gene encodes CDR1 DFQATT and CDR2 SNEGSKA (reference sequence). CDR3 amino acids: CSAGPPGQGVQGAFF. The CDR3 bases are TGCAGTGCTGGGCCCCCGGGACAGGGGGTACAAGGAGCTTTCTTT.

This clonotype was seen a few times. The chain carries TRBV4-2 and TRBJ2-7, with 10 bases matching TRBD2. Germline trimming cut 4 bases from V and 4 bases from J; bases unmatched to any gene: 10. In germline, CDR1 is LGHNA, CDR2 YNFKEQ. The CDR3 covers 16 residues. CDR3 in DNA: TGTGCCAGCAGCCCTCCCACGGGACTAGCGACTTACGAGCAGTACTTC. Its translation: CASSPPTGLATYEQYF.

At least ten counts were recorded for this clonotype. V is TRBV20-1 and J is TRBJ2-6; possible D gene TRBD1, 6 bases. CDR1 is DFQATT and CDR2 is SNEGSKA in the germline V gene (reference sequence). The CDR3 has 16 residues. The V gene lost 4 bases and the J gene lost 1 base, with 14 bases spanning the gap. The CDR3 sequence: CSAIQGQRSGANVLTF. The CDR3 DNA follows: TGCAGTGCTATCCAAGGACAGCGATCTGGGGCCAACGTCCTGACTTTC.

The CDR3 here is CASSVREQETQYF. In DNA, the CDR3 is TGTGCCAGCAGCGTCCGGGAACAAGAGACCCAGTACTTC. The V gene is TRBV9, the J gene TRBJ2-5; D perhaps matches TRBD2 (5 bases). This CDR3 contains 13 residues. Germline CDR1 reads SGDLS; CDR2 reads YYNGEE. Trimming stripped 2 bases from V and 2 bases from J, with 7 bases between.

This clonotype was seen at least ten times. This rearrangement joins TRBV10-1 to TRBJ2-3; TRBD2 aligns across 9 bases. The trim removed 8 bases at V and 0 bases at J, leaving 3 bases unmatched. This CDR3 is built from 14 residues. CDR1 and CDR2 (germline): WNHNN, SYGVQD (reference sequence). DNA of the CDR3: TGCGCCAGCGGGCTAGCGGGAAGCACAGATACGCAGTATTTT. Its protein product is CASGLAGSTDTQYF.

The chain recombines TRBV12-3 or TRBV12-4 with TRBJ2-3; TRBD2 aligns across 7 bases. Germline trimming cut 3 bases from V and 5 bases from J; bases unmatched to any gene: 8. There are 15 residues in the CDR3. CDR3 sequence: CASSFRGGSVDTQYF. In DNA, the CDR3 is TGTGCCAGCAGTTTTCGGGGCGGGAGCGTAGATACGCAGTATTTT.

The table lists this clonotype with many counts. The CDR3 DNA follows: TGTGCCAGCAGCAATTCCCCCGGGACTAGCGTTGGTGAGCAGTTCTTC. This encodes CASSNSPGTSVGEQFF. The rearrangement links TRBV7-3 to TRBJ2-1; 10 bases fit TRBD2. The J segment lost 9 bases and the V segment lost 5 bases, leaving 13 bases of the junction unmatched. This CDR3 region has 16 residues. The germline gives CDR1 SGHTA, CDR2 FQGTGA. The full variable domain, in which reference TRBV7-3 and TRBJ2-1 provide the parts outside the CDR3, is GAGVSQTPSNKVTEKGKYVELRCDPISGHTALYWYRQSLGQGPEFLIYFQGTGAADDSGLPNDRFFAVRPEGSVSTLKIQRTERGDSAVYLCASSNSPGTSVGEQFFGPGTRLTVL.

This clonotype has at least ten counts. This chain joins TRBV20-1 and TRBJ1-2, with D hard to call. V lost 0 bases to trimming and J lost 6 bases, with 14 bases between them. The CDR3 length is 14 residues. Germline CDR1 and CDR2: DFQATT and SNEGSKA (reference sequence). CDR3 residues: CSARDYAGGHGYTF. CDR3 coding DNA: TGCAGTGCTAGAGATTACGCGGGTGGGCATGGCTACACCTTC.

This clonotype has a handful of counts. The rearrangement links TRBV6-2 or TRBV6-3 to TRBJ2-6; a possible D gene is TRBD1 (5 bases). The germline V and J ends were trimmed by 6 bases and 0 bases, with 9 bases remaining between them. CDR1 and CDR2 from the germline V gene are MNHEY and SVGEGT. The CDR3 has 15 residues. The CDR3 here is CASRKTASGANVLTF. The CDR3 nucleotides read TGTGCCAGCAGGAAGACAGCCTCTGGGGCCAACGTCCTGACTTTC.

This chain connects TRBV14 to TRBJ2-1; a weak D match, TRBD1 (6 bases). In germline, CDR1 is SGHDN, CDR2 FVKESK. Deletions cut 6 bases from V and 4 bases from J, with 22 bases between. The CDR3 totals 17 residues. The CDR3 DNA sequence: TGTGCCAGCAGAGACAGAGGGGGTCGAGGCGGTTACAATGAGCAGTTCTTC. Protein product: CASRDRGGRGGYNEQFF.

J is TRBJ2-3 and V is TRBV6-5; TRBD1 is a possible D gene (6 bases). Germline loops: CDR1 MNHEY, CDR2 SVGAGI. This CDR3 has 19 amino acids. Trimming pared 5 bases from V and 2 bases from J, leaving 26 bases between. The DNA for the CDR3 is TGTGCCAGCAGTCGAACCCGCAACTTTAATGGACAGACCACAGATACGCAGTATTTT. Translation gives CASSRTRNFNGQTTDTQYF.

The chain joins TRBV7-3 to TRBJ2-7; TRBD2 agrees at 7 bases. The germline CDR1 and CDR2 sequences are SGHTA and FQGTGA. The CDR3 contains 15 residues. Trimming removed 3 bases from V and 3 bases from J; junction bases left unmatched: 8. CDR3 in amino acids: CASSFAASGDYEQYF. Here the CDR3 DNA reads TGTGCCAGCAGCTTCGCGGCTAGCGGAGACTACGAGCAGTACTTC. The variable domain in full, completed from reference TRBV7-3 and TRBJ2-7, reads GAGVSQTPSNKVTEKGKYVELRCDPISGHTALYWYRQSLGQGPEFLIYFQGTGAADDSGLPNDRFFAVRPEGSVSTLKIQRTERGDSAVYLCASSFAASGDYEQYFGPGTRLTVT.

This chain joins TRBV20-1 and TRBJ2-5; 8 bases map to TRBD1. The V gene's germline CDR1 is DFQATT and CDR2 SNEGSKA (reference sequence). The CDR3 contains 12 residues. After removal of 6 bases from V and 4 bases from J, the junction contained 4 bases not matched to a gene. As DNA, the CDR3 is TGCAGTGCAATCAGGGGGCGAGAGACCCAGTACTTC. It translates to CSAIRGRETQYF.

This clonotype was found a few times. The J gene is TRBJ2-2, the V gene TRBV5-4; D remains ambiguous. V was trimmed by 0 bases and J by 6 bases, leaving 9 bases between them. The CDR3 totals 14 residues. Germline V CDR1 and CDR2: SGHNT, YYREEE (reference sequence). CDR3 residues: CASSLDSSAGELFF. In nucleotides, the CDR3 is TGTGCCAGCAGCTTGGATAGCTCAGCCGGGGAGCTGTTTTTT.

The CDR3 region is CASSPSRIPGLPVDEQYF. Here the CDR3 DNA reads TGTGCCAGCAGTCCATCCAGGATCCCGGGTCTCCCAGTGGACGAGCAGTACTTC. V usage is TRBV6-6 and J usage is TRBJ2-7, with D unresolved. Trimming cost V 5 bases and J 5 bases, with 28 bases left between them. The CDR3 spans 18 residues. Germline V lookup: CDR1 MNHNY, CDR2 SVGAGI (reference sequence).

The CDR3 here is CASSLNAGAKDTQYF. The CDR3 nucleotides are TGTGCCAGCAGCTTAAACGCGGGAGCTAAAGATACGCAGTATTTT. The chain joins TRBV7-2 to TRBJ2-3; TRBD2 matches at 7 bases. Per germline, CDR1 SGHTA and CDR2 FQGNSA. The CDR3 has 15 amino acids. V lost 2 bases and J lost 5; bases outside the gene matches: 7.

The chain has TRBV10-3 and TRBJ2-3; 8 nucleotides align to TRBD2. Per germline, CDR1 ENHRY and CDR2 SYGVKD. The CDR3 totals 15 residues. V gave up 6 bases and J gave up 4 bases; unmatched junction bases: 9. The chain's CDR3 is CAIRPDGGAPDTQYF. CDR3 bases: TGTGCCATCAGGCCGGACGGGGGGGCCCCAGATACGCAGTATTTT.

There are a few counts of this clonotype. The chain has TRBV18 and TRBJ2-7; tentative D call: TRBD2 (6 bases). Trimming pared 6 bases from V and 6 bases from J, leaving 15 bases between. From germline, CDR1 is KGHSH and CDR2 LQKENI. This CDR3 is built from 13 residues. CDR3 in amino acids: CASSRSGESEQYF. CDR3 bases: TGTGCCAGCTCGCGTTCGGGGGAATCCGAGCAGTACTTC.

The chain recombines TRBV9 with TRBJ2-7, with a weak D call TRBD1 (6 bases). CDR1 and CDR2 (germline): SGDLS, YYNGEE. V lost 0 bases to trimming and J lost 2 bases, with 12 bases between them. The CDR3 sequence is 15 residues long. CDR3 sequence reads: CASSVAGTPPYEQYF. Here the CDR3 DNA reads TGTGCCAGCAGCGTAGCCGGGACACCCCCCTACGAGCAGTACTTC.

This clonotype has more than one count but fewer than ten. The rearrangement joins TRBV7-3 to TRBJ2-2, with 7 bases matching TRBD1. Germline trimming cut 5 bases from V and 8 bases from J; bases unmatched to any gene: 2. Germline V gene sequence: CDR1 SGHTA, CDR2 FQGTGA. CDR3 length: 12 residues. CDR3 protein: CASSHRGGELFF. As DNA, the CDR3 is TGTGCCAGCAGCCACAGGGGAGGGGAGCTGTTTTTT. Variable domain in full (rest from reference TRBV7-3 and TRBJ2-2): GAGVSQTPSNKVTEKGKYVELRCDPISGHTALYWYRQSLGQGPEFLIYFQGTGAADDSGLPNDRFFAVRPEGSVSTLKIQRTERGDSAVYLCASSHRGGELFFGEGSRLTVL.

This clonotype was observed a few times. This chain uses TRBV29-1 with TRBJ1-4, with 7 bases matching TRBD1. This CDR3 is 13 amino acids long. The junction had 10 bases not matched to a gene; V was cut back by 7 bases and J by 8 bases. Germline V CDR1 and CDR2: SQVTM, ANQGSEA. In DNA, the CDR3 is TGCAGCGCCGAGGAGGGGGCCCGGGAAAAACTGTTTTTT. Amino acids: CSAEEGAREKLFF. Full variable domain (outside the CDR3, taken from reference TRBV29-1 and TRBJ1-4): SAVISQKPSRDICQRGTSLTIQCQVDSQVTMMFWYRQQPGQSLTLIATANQGSEATYESGFVIDKFPISRPNLTFSTLTVSNMSPEDSSIYLCSAEEGAREKLFFGSGTQLSVL.